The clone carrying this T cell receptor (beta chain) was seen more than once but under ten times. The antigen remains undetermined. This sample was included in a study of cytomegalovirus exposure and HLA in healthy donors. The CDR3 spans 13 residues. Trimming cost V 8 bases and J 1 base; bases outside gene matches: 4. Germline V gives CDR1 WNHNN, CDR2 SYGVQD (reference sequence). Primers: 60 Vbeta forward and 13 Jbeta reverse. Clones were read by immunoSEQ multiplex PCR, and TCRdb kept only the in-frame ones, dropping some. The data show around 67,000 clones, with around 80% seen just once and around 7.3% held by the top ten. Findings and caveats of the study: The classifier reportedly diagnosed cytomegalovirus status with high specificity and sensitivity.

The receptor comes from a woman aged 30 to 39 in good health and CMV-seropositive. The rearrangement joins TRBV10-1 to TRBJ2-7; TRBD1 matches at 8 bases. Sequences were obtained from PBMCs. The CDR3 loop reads CASGQGGSYEQYF. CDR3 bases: TGCGCCAGCGGACAGGGAGGATCCTACGAGCAGTACTTC.